A single sample is the source of the 6 T cell receptor beta chains below, sequenced in a study of T cell repertoires in cytomegalovirus infection. TCRdb reprocessed the reads via MiXCR and lists one record per CDR3 protein. The sample yields around 740,000 distinct CDR3 sequences, less than 40% seen once. The sample taken for sequencing was PBMCs. The receptors were gathered from a human donor in good health (CMV status not recorded). Some clones in this sample may be carry-over from other donors' samples.

This clonotype appeared a few times. The chain joins TRBV28 to TRBJ1-1; D perhaps matches TRBD1 (5 bases). Germline values: CDR1 MDHEN, CDR2 SYDVKM. The CDR3 covers 14 residues. V lost 8 bases to trimming and J lost 2 bases, with 15 bases between them. In DNA form, the CDR3 reads TGTGCCAGCCAAGAAATGGGGGATAACACTGAAGCTTTCTTT. Protein: CASQEMGDNTEAFF.

Remarks on this clonotype: A much larger clone lies one base from this, so it may be a read error. The CDR3 DNA reads TGTGCCAGCAGCGGGGGACAGGGAGATCTTCAGTTCTTC. Protein: CASSGGQGDLQFF. V gene TRBV11-2 combines with J gene TRBJ2-1; 9 bases line up with TRBD1. The CDR3 spans 13 residues. Germline V CDR1 and CDR2: SGHAT, FQNNGV. J lost 13 bases, V lost 5 bases, and 9 bases had no gene match. The whole variable domain, remainder taken from reference TRBV11-2 and TRBJ2-1, is EAGVAQSPRYKIIEKRQSVAFWCNPISGHATLYWYQQILGQGPKLLIQFQNNGVVDDSQLPKDRFSAERLKGVDSTLKIQPAKLEDSAVYLCASSGGQGDLQFFGPGTRLTVL.

This clonotype was seen a handful of times. J is TRBJ2-5 and V is TRBV7-2, with D possibly called TRBD1 or TRBD2 (5 bases each). This CDR3 comprises 16 residues. The ends were cut back, 6 bases at V and 5 bases at J, with 22 bases in the middle. CDR1 SGHTA and CDR2 FQGNSA come from the germline V gene. CDR3 sequence (DNA): TGTGCCAGCAGTCGGGGACGGAGCTATAAGAGTGAGACCCAGTACTTC. Translation gives CASSRGRSYKSETQYF.

The chain joins TRBV4-1 to TRBJ2-7, with TRBD2 matching 7 bases. The germline V gene encodes CDR1 MGHRA and CDR2 YSYEKL. The J segment lost 2 bases and the V segment lost 0 bases, leaving 4 bases of the junction unmatched. CDR3 length: 15 residues. Written as DNA, the CDR3 is TGCGCCAGCAGCCAAGAATGGGGGGGGGCCTACGAGCAGTACTTC. This gives the protein CASSQEWGGAYEQYF.

This clonotype was found a few times. V usage is TRBV28 and J usage is TRBJ1-6; D is uncertain. Per germline, CDR1 MDHEN and CDR2 SYDVKM. The CDR3 spans 14 residues. Between the trimmed V and J ends, which lost 8 bases and 6 bases, there was a span of 14 bases. The CDR3: CASCWGSGNSPLHF. In nucleotides, the CDR3 is TGTGCCAGCTGCTGGGGTTCGGGTAATTCACCCCTCCACTTT.

The V and J genes are TRBV6-6 and TRBJ2-6; TRBD1 is a possible D gene (6 bases). Germline CDR1 is MNHNY and CDR2 is SVGAGI (reference sequence). Trimming removed 4 bases from V and 1 base from J, with 17 bases in between. This CDR3 contains 18 residues. The CDR3 DNA reads as TGTGCCAGCAGTTCCTTGACAGGTTCAACATCTGGGGCCAACGTCCTGACTTTC. Translating gives CASSSLTGSTSGANVLTF.